The sequence of this T cell receptor (beta chain) was determined in a study of T cells in Graves' hyperthyroidism and ophthalmopathy. In this sample, this clonotype turned up a few times. TCR beta CDR3 regions were amplified from RNA. TCR CDR3 underwent first-round RT-PCR with the HTBI primer set. One entry per CDR3 protein, called by TCRdb with MiXCR from the multiplex PCR reads. The table lists about 210,000 distinct CDR3 sequences, 15% to 20% of them singletons. The CDR3 runs to 13 residues. With V trimmed by 5 bases and J by 5 bases, 3 bases remained unmatched. CDR1 is DFQATT and CDR2 is SNEGSKA in the germline V gene (reference sequence).

The chain is built from TRBV20-1 and TRBJ2-2; TRBD1 aligns across 9 bases. This receptor was obtained from a man aged 50 or older with Graves' hyperthyroidism. Sequencing was carried out using blood. As DNA, the CDR3 is TGCAGTGCTCGGGACAGGGTGACCGGGGAGCTGTTTTTT. Translating it yields CSARDRVTGELFF.